A single T cell receptor (beta chain) is shown here with its context. CDR3 length: 14 residues. Germline V gene data show CDR1 as SGHDN and CDR2 as FVKESK. V lost 0 bases and J 9 bases, leaving 14 bases between the germline ends. These data originate in a study of T cells in Graves' hyperthyroidism and ophthalmopathy. The CDR3 regions of TCR beta were amplified from RNA transcripts. The primer set for the first-round RT-PCR of the TCR CDR3 was HTBI. Each CDR3 protein gets one entry after TCRdb re-called the multiplex PCR reads with MiXCR. This sample carries under 700,000 distinct CDR3 sequences, around 42% of them seen once, and the ten largest clones take 8.2%.

The receptor comes from a woman between 18 and 30 years old with Graves' hyperthyroidism. The V gene is TRBV14, the J gene TRBJ2-5, with D possibly TRBD1 on 5 matching bases. The specimen sequenced was peripheral blood or thyroid tissue (not recorded which). The CDR3 DNA follows: TGTGCCAGCAGCCAAGAGATGGGGCTGGGGTCCCAGTACTTC. It codes for CASSQEMGLGSQYF.